This T cell receptor beta chain stems from a study of human T cells and chemical hapten exposure. Across the whole study: It was small differences in pooled library volume that mainly caused per-sample TCR yields to vary.

This clonotype was found a few times. The antigen remains unidentified. This sample's time point: pre-sensitization, week 0. Documented treatment: therapeutic diphenylcyclopropenone sensitization with weekly scalp DPC. The CDR3 is made up of 16 amino acids. Per the germline V gene, CDR1 is SGDLS and CDR2 is YYNGEE. The germline V and J ends were trimmed by 3 bases and 0 bases, with 14 bases remaining between them. TCRdb reprocessed the RACE reads via MiXCR and lists one record per CDR3 protein. The data hold tens of thousands of distinct CDR3 sequences, with around 10% observed a single time. General study results and limits: As the donors had alopecia, their immune response may differ from healthy people's.

The rearrangement joins TRBV9 to TRBJ2-3; D call uncertain. The sample consisted of whole blood, taken in connection with sensitization to the hapten diphenylcyclopropenone (DPC). This TCR was sampled from a woman aged 40 to 50 with alopecia areata. Some clones in this sample may be carry-over from other donors' samples. The CDR3 loop is CASSGPRLTSTDTQYF. CDR3 nucleotide sequence: TGTGCCAGCAGCGGACCTCGTTTAACTAGCACAGATACGCAGTATTTT.